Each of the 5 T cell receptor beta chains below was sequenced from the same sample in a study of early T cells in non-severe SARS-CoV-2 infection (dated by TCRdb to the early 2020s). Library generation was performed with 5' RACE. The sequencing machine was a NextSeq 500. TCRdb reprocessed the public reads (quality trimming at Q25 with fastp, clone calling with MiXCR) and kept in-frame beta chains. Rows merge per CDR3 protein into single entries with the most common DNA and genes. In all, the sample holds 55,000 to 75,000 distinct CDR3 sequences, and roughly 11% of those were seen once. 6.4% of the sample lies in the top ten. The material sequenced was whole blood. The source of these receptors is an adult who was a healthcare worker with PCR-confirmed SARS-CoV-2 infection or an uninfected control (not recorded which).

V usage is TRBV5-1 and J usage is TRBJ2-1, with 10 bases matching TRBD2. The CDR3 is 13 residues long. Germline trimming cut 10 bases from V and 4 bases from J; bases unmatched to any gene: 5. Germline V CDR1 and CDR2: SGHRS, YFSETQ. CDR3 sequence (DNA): TGCGCCTCGAGCGGGAGGGAGTACAATGAGCAGTTCTTC. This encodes CASSGREYNEQFF.

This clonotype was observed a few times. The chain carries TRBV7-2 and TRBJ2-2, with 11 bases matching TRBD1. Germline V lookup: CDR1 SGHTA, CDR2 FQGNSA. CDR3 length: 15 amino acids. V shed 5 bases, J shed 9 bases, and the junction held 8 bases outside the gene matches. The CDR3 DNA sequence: TGTGCCAGCAGCCCAGGACAGGGGGCGGGACGGGAGCTGTTTTTT. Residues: CASSPGQGAGRELFF.

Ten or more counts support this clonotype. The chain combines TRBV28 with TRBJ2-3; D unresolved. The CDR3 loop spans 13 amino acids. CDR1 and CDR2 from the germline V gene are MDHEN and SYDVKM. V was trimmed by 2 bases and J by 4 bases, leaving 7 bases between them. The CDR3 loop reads CASSLKKADTQYF. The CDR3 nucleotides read TGTGCCAGCAGTTTAAAGAAGGCAGATACGCAGTATTTT.

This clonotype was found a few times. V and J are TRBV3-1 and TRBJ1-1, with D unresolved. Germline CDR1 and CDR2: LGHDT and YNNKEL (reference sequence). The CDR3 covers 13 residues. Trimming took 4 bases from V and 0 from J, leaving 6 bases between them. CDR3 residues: CASSPHLNTEAFF. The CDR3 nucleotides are TGTGCCAGCAGCCCCCATCTGAACACTGAAGCTTTCTTT.

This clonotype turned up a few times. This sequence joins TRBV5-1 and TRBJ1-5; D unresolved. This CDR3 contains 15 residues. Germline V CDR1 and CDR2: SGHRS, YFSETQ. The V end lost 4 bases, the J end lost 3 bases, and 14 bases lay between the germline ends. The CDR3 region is CASSLNDGNNQPQHF. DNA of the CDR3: TGCGCCAGCAGCCTAAATGACGGGAACAATCAGCCCCAGCATTTT.